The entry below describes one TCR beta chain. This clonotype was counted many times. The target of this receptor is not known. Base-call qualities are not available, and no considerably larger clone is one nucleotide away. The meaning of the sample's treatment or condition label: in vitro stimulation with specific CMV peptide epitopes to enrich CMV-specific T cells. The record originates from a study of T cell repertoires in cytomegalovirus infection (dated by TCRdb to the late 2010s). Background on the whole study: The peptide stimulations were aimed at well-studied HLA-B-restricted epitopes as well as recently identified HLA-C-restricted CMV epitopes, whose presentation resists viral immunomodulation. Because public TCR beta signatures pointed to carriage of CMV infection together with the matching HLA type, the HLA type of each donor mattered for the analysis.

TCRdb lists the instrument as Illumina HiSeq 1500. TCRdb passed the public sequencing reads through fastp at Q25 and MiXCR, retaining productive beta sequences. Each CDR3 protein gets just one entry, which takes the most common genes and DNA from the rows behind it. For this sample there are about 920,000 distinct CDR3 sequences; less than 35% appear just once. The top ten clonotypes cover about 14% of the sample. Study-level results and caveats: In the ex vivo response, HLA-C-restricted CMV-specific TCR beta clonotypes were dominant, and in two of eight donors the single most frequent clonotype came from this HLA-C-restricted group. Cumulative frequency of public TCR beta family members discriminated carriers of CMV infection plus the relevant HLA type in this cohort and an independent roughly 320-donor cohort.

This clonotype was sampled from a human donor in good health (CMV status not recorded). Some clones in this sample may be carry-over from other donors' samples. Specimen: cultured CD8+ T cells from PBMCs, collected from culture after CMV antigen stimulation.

The nucleotide sequence reads as follows: TGCGCCAGCAGCCACCGGGGGTGGGTGTCCTACAATGAGCAGTTCTTC. Translated, this gives CASSHRGWVSYNEQFF. The receptor chain draws on TRBV4-1 and TRBJ2-1; the D gene is perhaps TRBD2, from 6 matching bases. V drops 3 bases and J drops 1 base, leaving 13 bases in between. According to the germline V gene, CDR1 reads MGHRA and CDR2 reads YSYEKL. The CDR3, cysteine through phenylalanine, is 16 amino acids long. The retained sequence is limited to the CDR3, 48 bases, with the frame set at the first base.